This T cell receptor beta chain derives from a study of blood T cell repertoires in COVID-19. TCRdb's table, derived via immunoSEQ multiplex PCR, lists solely in-frame clones and lacks some. The repertoire has under 110,000 clones, roughly 86% of them found once; the top ten carry more than 9%. V was pared by 6 bases and J by 6 bases, with 8 bases of the junction left unmatched. The CDR3 has 15 residues. CDR1 LNHDA and CDR2 SQIVND come from the germline V gene (reference sequence). Sequences were obtained from peripheral blood. This receptor was obtained from a woman aged 25-40 years with acute or convalescent COVID-19. The chain has TRBV19 and TRBJ2-1; 10 bases map to TRBD1. The CDR3, as DNA: TGTGCCAGTAGATGGGGGACAGGGGCGGCCAATGAGCAGTTCTTC. It translates to CASRWGTGAANEQFF.